The T cell receptor beta chain described here comes from a study of human T cells and chemical hapten exposure. Study as a whole: Predominantly women, the patients had alopecia areata, totalis or universalis.

One entry per CDR3 protein, called by TCRdb with MiXCR from the RACE reads. There are around 99,000 distinct CDR3 sequences in the sample; roughly 9.6% occur only once, and roughly 2.2% lies in the top ten. Time point in this sample: patch test 2, 6 weeks after DPC sensitization. Treatment here: therapeutic diphenylcyclopropenone sensitization with weekly scalp DPC. Researchers sampled blood before each patch test went on. The total RNA was obtained from whole blood that was not fractionated. General study results and limits: DPC sensitization did not alter TCRs above 1 in 1000 frequency.

About this clonotype: Its specificity is not known.

Sequencing was performed on whole blood, taken in connection with sensitization to the hapten diphenylcyclopropenone (DPC). The sequence came from a man between 35 and 55 years old with alopecia areata. Some clones in this sample may be carry-over from other donors' samples.

The CDR3 nucleotides read TGCAGCGCCGTTAATCCCGCAGATACGCAGTATTTT. Residues: CSAVNPADTQYF. V is TRBV20-1 and J is TRBJ2-3, with D hard to call. Germline CDR1 reads DFQATT; CDR2 reads SNEGSKA (reference sequence). The CDR3 is 12 amino acids.